Shown below are 21 T cell receptor beta chains from a single sample sequenced in a study of blood T cells in healthy people across ages. A second about 6 to 11 cycle PCR used barcoded and J-beta primers. TCRdb fed the 5' RACE reads into MiXCR, producing one record per CDR3 protein. In the table there are 550,000 to 750,000 distinct CDR3 sequences, roughly 21% of which are singletons. The sequenced material came from blood. Receptors originate from a man between 70 and 80 years old in good health.

The chain joins TRBV11-1 to TRBJ1-2; no reliable D call. Per the germline V gene, CDR1 is SGHAT and CDR2 is FQDESV (reference sequence). The CDR3 covers 12 residues. V was clipped by 5 bases and J by 6 bases, with 10 bases between them. The CDR3 nucleotides are TGTGCCAGCAGCCCGTCGGGTGATGGCTACACCTTC. Residues: CASSPSGDGYTF. The full variable domain, rest sourced from reference TRBV11-1 and TRBJ1-2, is EAEVAQSPRYKITEKSQAVAFWCDPISGHATLYWYRQILGQGPELLVQFQDESVVDDSQLPKDRFSAERLKGVDSTLKIQPAELGDSAMYLCASSPSGDGYTFGSGTRLTVV.

Comments on this clonotype: A much larger clonotype is one base distant, so this may be a read error. This chain uses TRBV5-5 with TRBJ2-5; 9 bases match TRBD1. The end of the DNA aligns better with TRBJ2-1, so the J call may be wrong. Per the germline V gene, CDR1 is SGHKS and CDR2 is YYEKEE (reference sequence). This CDR3 contains 15 residues. The DNA for the CDR3 is TGTGCCAGCAGTTCCGGGACAGGGAATTGCAATGAGCAGTTCTTC. Its protein product is CASSSGTGNCNEQFF.

This clonotype showed up just a few times. The chain is built from TRBV5-1 and TRBJ2-3; 8 nucleotides match TRBD2. CDR3 size: 17 residues. The V gene's germline CDR1 is SGHRS and CDR2 YFSETQ. The V and J ends lost 4 bases and 1 base, in that order; junction bases with no gene match: 11. In DNA, the CDR3 is TGCGCCAGCAGCACCCTTCCAGCGGGAGTAGGCACAGATACGCAGTATTTT. This encodes CASSTLPAGVGTDTQYF.

This clonotype was detected a few times. The chain is built from TRBV7-8 and TRBJ1-6, with 7 bases identical to TRBD1. Germline assignment: CDR1 SGHVS and CDR2 FQNEAQ. Trimming cost V 0 bases and J 8 bases; bases outside gene matches: 4. The CDR3 runs to 15 residues. The chain's CDR3 is CASSLARTGDSPLHF. The DNA for the CDR3 is TGTGCCAGCAGCTTAGCGCGAACAGGGGATTCACCCCTCCACTTT.

This chain joins TRBV5-1 and TRBJ2-5, with D perhaps matching TRBD1 or TRBD2 (5 bases each). V was shortened by 5 bases and J by 0 bases, with 8 bases between the two germline ends. Germline V gene sequence: CDR1 SGHRS, CDR2 YFSETQ. This CDR3 is 13 amino acids long. The CDR3 DNA reads TGCGCCAGCAGAGAGGGGTACCAAGAGACCCAGTACTTC. Translating gives CASREGYQETQYF.

A few counts support this clonotype. The chain uses TRBV25-1 and TRBJ2-3; the D gene is possibly TRBD2 (5 bases). Germline V lookup: CDR1 MGHDK, CDR2 SYGVNS. There are 13 residues in the CDR3. V lost 0 bases and J lost 6, with 7 bases in between. This CDR3 is CASSEYGEDTQYF. CDR3 bases: TGTGCCAGCAGTGAATACGGGGAGGATACGCAGTATTTT.

This clonotype has more than one count but fewer than ten. The gene calls are TRBV9 and TRBJ2-5; TRBD2 aligns across 10 bases. The J call may be in error: the DNA end matches TRBJ2-7 better. Germline lookup yields CDR1 SGDLS and CDR2 YYNGEE. The CDR3 contains 15 residues. CDR3: CASSVGGLAGVEQYF. The CDR3 bases are TGTGCCAGCAGCGTAGGTGGGCTAGCGGGAGTCGAGCAGTACTTC.

This clonotype was picked up a small number of times. The rearrangement joins TRBV20-1 to TRBJ2-1; maybe TRBD2 (6 bases). The ends were cut back, 0 bases at V and 6 bases at J, with 12 bases in the middle. The length of the CDR3 is 14 residues. CDR1 is DFQATT and CDR2 is SNEGSKA in the germline V gene (reference sequence). CDR3: CSAREGTRVNEQFF. Written as DNA, the CDR3 is TGCAGTGCTAGAGAAGGGACTCGCGTCAATGAGCAGTTCTTC.

The sample holds a few counts of this clonotype. V gene TRBV3-1 combines with J gene TRBJ2-1; D might be TRBD2 (5 bases). The germline V gene has CDR1 LGHDT and CDR2 YNNKEL (reference sequence). Trimming pared 8 bases from V and 5 bases from J, leaving 10 bases between. The CDR3 runs to 12 residues. Here the CDR3 DNA reads TGTGCCAGCGGGAGTCGTCACAATGAGCAGTTCTTC. Translating it yields CASGSRHNEQFF.

J is TRBJ2-5 and V is TRBV15; D may be TRBD2 (6 bases). Germline assignment: CDR1 LNHNV and CDR2 YYDKDF (reference sequence). V lost 0 bases and J 4 bases, leaving 15 bases between the germline ends. CDR3 length: 16 residues. The CDR3 DNA reads TGTGCCACCAGCAGAGATAGGCAGGCGGGACTAGAGACCCAGTACTTC. Protein: CATSRDRQAGLETQYF.

This clonotype occurred many times. The rearrangement links TRBV7-9 to TRBJ2-7; no reliable D call. V lost 3 bases and J 1 base, leaving 7 bases between the germline ends. The CDR3 totals 13 residues. The germline V gene encodes CDR1 SEHNR and CDR2 FQNEAQ (reference sequence). The CDR3 loop reads CASSFYSSYEQYF. The CDR3, as DNA: TGTGCCAGCAGCTTCTACAGTTCCTACGAGCAGTACTTC.

This clonotype was counted only a few times. V and J are TRBV7-2 and TRBJ1-2, with 8 bases lining up with TRBD1. Looked up from germline, CDR1 is SGHTA and CDR2 is FQGNSA. The CDR3 spans 15 residues. The trim removed 5 bases at V and 1 base at J, leaving 6 bases unmatched. The CDR3 spells CASSKGTGLNYGYTF. Here the CDR3 DNA reads TGTGCCAGCAGCAAAGGGACAGGCCTTAACTATGGCTACACCTTC.

CDR3 in DNA: TGTGCCAGTAGTATGAGACAAGAGACCCAGTACTTC. Protein product: CASSMRQETQYF. The rearrangement uses TRBV19 and TRBJ2-5; D uncertain. V was trimmed by 3 bases and J by 2 bases, leaving 4 bases between them. Germline V gene data show CDR1 as LNHDA and CDR2 as SQIVND (reference sequence). The length of the CDR3 is 12 residues.

The chain recombines TRBV20-1 with TRBJ1-2; no clear D gene. The germline V gene encodes CDR1 DFQATT and CDR2 SNEGSKA (reference sequence). The CDR3 is made up of 13 amino acids. Trimming pared 2 bases from V and 3 bases from J, leaving 10 bases between. The CDR3 DNA reads as TGCAGTGCTAGATCGGGCGTTGACTATGGCTACACCTTC. This gives the protein CSARSGVDYGYTF.

This clonotype was observed a few times. The chain links TRBV6-6 to TRBJ1-2; TRBD1 is a possible D gene (6 bases). Trimming took 6 bases from V and 0 from J, leaving 14 bases between them. CDR1 MNHNY and CDR2 SVGAGI come from the germline V gene (reference sequence). The CDR3 totals 15 residues. The CDR3 coding sequence is TGTGCCAGCAGCCAAGTTCCAGGGGCTAACTATGGCTACACCTTC. This sequence encodes CASSQVPGANYGYTF.

This clonotype turned up a few times. CDR3 in amino acids: CASSLTGTGGTYEQYF. DNA of the CDR3: TGTGCCAGCAGTTTAACCGGGACAGGGGGCACCTACGAGCAGTACTTC. The chain has TRBV6-2 or TRBV6-3 and TRBJ2-7; 12 bases line up with TRBD1. The germline gives CDR1 MNHEY, CDR2 SVGEGT. The J segment lost 2 bases and the V segment lost 4 bases, leaving 6 bases of the junction unmatched. This CDR3 is 16 amino acids long.

This clonotype was seen a few times. The rearrangement joins TRBV6-5 to TRBJ1-2; a possible D gene is TRBD1 (6 bases). The CDR3 totals 13 residues. In germline, CDR1 is MNHEY, CDR2 SVGAGI. With 5 bases removed from V and 4 bases from J, the gap between germline ends came to 11 bases. CDR3 DNA sequence: TGTGCCAGCAGTGCGGCCAGGGGCTATGGCTACACCTTC. Protein product: CASSAARGYGYTF.

This clonotype was counted only a few times. The chain uses TRBV28 and TRBJ1-4, with TRBD1 matching over 12 bases. From germline, CDR1 is MDHEN and CDR2 SYDVKM. CDR3 length: 16 residues. Trimming at V came to 5 bases and at J to 7 bases, leaving 8 bases not matched to a gene. This CDR3 reads CASSRGTGGEFEKLFF. CDR3 in DNA: TGTGCCAGCAGTCGTGGGACAGGGGGCGAGTTTGAAAAACTGTTTTTT.

The J gene is TRBJ2-5, the V gene TRBV20-1, with D unclear. Germline loops: CDR1 DFQATT, CDR2 SNEGSKA (reference sequence). This CDR3 comprises 12 residues. V shed 3 bases and J shed 0 bases, with 5 bases lying between them. The CDR3 is CSASPNQETQYF. CDR3 coding DNA: TGCAGTGCTAGCCCCAACCAAGAGACCCAGTACTTC.

This sequence joins TRBV3-1 and TRBJ2-2; D gene uncertain. This CDR3 contains 12 residues. Trimming cost V 4 bases and J 7 bases, with 7 bases left between them. Germline assignment: CDR1 LGHDT and CDR2 YNNKEL (reference sequence). In DNA, the CDR3 is TGTGCCAGCAGCCCCCTGGACGGGGAGCTGTTTTTT. This translates into CASSPLDGELFF.

The chain is built from TRBV28 and TRBJ2-7; the D call may be TRBD1 or TRBD2 (5 bases each). Germline CDR1 MDHEN, CDR2 SYDVKM. This CDR3 region has 15 residues. Trimming left V 7 bases short and J 2 bases short, with 18 bases between. The CDR3 sequence: CASTRAGTSAYEQYF. The CDR3 DNA reads TGTGCCAGCACTCGCGCCGGGACCTCCGCCTACGAGCAGTACTTC.